This passage covers 27 T cell receptor beta chains from one sample sequenced in a study of graft-versus-host responses after intestinal transplantation. The method was immunoSEQ multiplex PCR; TCRdb's version includes in-frame clones alone and lacks a portion of them. The top ten hold roughly 0.99% of the sample, which has about 25,000 clones, roughly 85% seen once. Sequenced here: PBMCs, sampled roughly 68 weeks after intestinal transplant. The receptors originated from a human patient who received an intestinal transplant, so some T cells may come from the graft donor.

A single count supports this clone. V gene TRBV16 combines with J gene TRBJ2-2; the match to TRBD1 covers 7 bases. The CDR3 is 15 amino acids. Germline CDR1 KGHSY, CDR2 FQNENV. V lost 4 bases and J lost 2; bases outside the gene matches: 4. The CDR3 nucleotides read TGTGCCAGCAGCCGACAGGGAACCAACACCGGGGAGCTGTTTTTT. Amino acids: CASSRQGTNTGELFF. The variable domain in full, completed from reference TRBV16 and TRBJ2-2, reads GEEVAQTPKHLVRGEGQKAKLYCAPIKGHSYVFWYQQVLKNEFKFLISFQNENVFDETGMPKERFSAKCLPNSPCSLEIQATKLEDSAVYFCASSRQGTNTGELFFGEGSRLTVL.

The chain uses TRBV28 and TRBJ1-2, with 10 bases lining up with TRBD1. Germline CDR1 is MDHEN and CDR2 is SYDVKM. With 4 bases clipped from V and 12 bases from J, the junction kept 17 bases outside the gene matches. The CDR3 contains 16 residues. The CDR3 spells CASSSTILPPGQGNTF. DNA of the CDR3: TGTGCCAGCAGTTCCACAATTCTTCCACCGGGACAGGGGAACACCTTC.

The V call is TRBV10-2, the J call TRBJ1-4, with D perhaps TRBD1 (5 bases). The V end lost 5 bases, the J end lost 4 bases, and 17 bases lay between the germline ends. This CDR3 spans 16 amino acids. Germline V lookup: CDR1 WSHSY, CDR2 SAAADI. As DNA, the CDR3 is TGCGCCAGCAGTCCAGTGATAGGGGTGGATAATGAAAAACTGTTTTTT. This translates into CASSPVIGVDNEKLFF.

The V and J genes are TRBV28 and TRBJ2-5; a possible D gene is TRBD2 (5 bases). Per the germline V gene, CDR1 is MDHEN and CDR2 is SYDVKM. V was shortened by 2 bases and J by 9 bases, with 19 bases between the two germline ends. This CDR3 has 15 residues. CDR3 nucleotides: TGTGCCAGCAGTTTAAGCGCGGGCCCCCCTGTGGCCCAGTACTTC. This sequence encodes CASSLSAGPPVAQYF.

The rearrangement links TRBV18 to TRBJ2-4; 9 bases match TRBD2. The CDR3 covers 18 residues. V lost 5 bases to trimming and J lost 0 bases; unmatched junction nucleotides: 11. CDR1 and CDR2 from the germline V gene are KGHSH and LQKENI. CDR3 nucleotide sequence: TGTGCCAGCTCAACCGTAGCGGGAGAGGGGTTAGCCAAAAACATTCAGTACTTC. This sequence encodes CASSTVAGEGLAKNIQYF.

V and J are TRBV18 and TRBJ2-5; 10 bases agree with TRBD2. The DNA end is more similar to TRBJ2-7, so the J call may be wrong. This CDR3 is built from 15 residues. Per the germline V gene, CDR1 is KGHSH and CDR2 is LQKENI. CDR3 in DNA: TGTGCCAGCTCACCACCTGGACTAGCGGCCTACGAGCAGTACTTC. Translated, it gives CASSPPGLAAYEQYF.

This chain links TRBV28 with TRBJ2-1; D perhaps matches TRBD2 (7 bases). The V end was cut by 5 bases, the J end by 0 bases, with 20 bases between. Germline assignment: CDR1 MDHEN and CDR2 SYDVKM. The CDR3 is 18 amino acids. The CDR3 loop is CASSSGGARRSSYNEQFF. The CDR3 bases are TGTGCCAGCAGTAGTGGGGGGGCACGCAGAAGCTCCTACAATGAGCAGTTCTTC. Combining the CDR3 with reference TRBV28 and TRBJ2-1 gives the whole variable domain DVKVTQSSRYLVKRTGEKVFLECVQDMDHENMFWYRQDPGLGLRLIYFSYDVKMKEKGDIPEGYSVSREKKERFSLILESASTNQTSMYLCASSSGGARRSSYNEQFFGPGTRLTVL.

This rearrangement joins TRBV5-1 to TRBJ2-3; 7 positions match TRBD2. Germline V gene data show CDR1 as SGHRS and CDR2 as YFSETQ. Germline trimming cut 0 bases from V and 6 bases from J; bases unmatched to any gene: 10. The CDR3 consists of 16 residues. The CDR3 sequence: CASSLAALASGDTQYF. The DNA for the CDR3 is TGCGCCAGCAGCTTGGCGGCACTAGCGTCAGGTGATACGCAGTATTTT.

The chain has TRBV30 and TRBJ2-5, with a tentative D call TRBD2 (5 bases). V lost 4 bases to trimming and J lost 2 bases, with 11 bases between them. Germline V gene sequence: CDR1 GTSNPN, CDR2 SVGIG (reference sequence). CDR3 size: 13 residues. The CDR3 protein is CAWTGVEQETQYF. CDR3 nucleotides: TGTGCCTGGACCGGGGTAGAACAAGAGACCCAGTACTTC.

The rearrangement joins TRBV28 to TRBJ2-7; D perhaps matches TRBD1 (5 bases). Germline CDR1 is MDHEN and CDR2 is SYDVKM. This CDR3 region has 14 residues. V was clipped by 3 bases and J by 3 bases, with 12 bases between them. CDR3 protein: CASSLAGFNYEQYF. CDR3 DNA: TGTGCCAGCAGTTTGGCAGGGTTTAACTACGAGCAGTACTTC.

The chain is built from TRBV7-6 and TRBJ2-1, with TRBD2 matching 13 bases. This CDR3 region has 15 residues. The trim removed 5 bases at V and 6 bases at J, leaving 4 bases unmatched. Looked up from germline, CDR1 is SGHVS and CDR2 is FNYEAQ. The CDR3 coding sequence is TGTGCCAGCAGCCCTCGGACTAGCGGGAGCAATGAGCAGTTCTTC. Encoded protein: CASSPRTSGSNEQFF.

V and J are TRBV4-1 and TRBJ2-7; 9 bases map to TRBD2. With V trimmed by 1 base and J by 8 bases, 9 bases remained unmatched. Per the germline V gene, CDR1 is MGHRA and CDR2 is YSYEKL. The CDR3 is 15 amino acids. CDR3 nucleotide sequence: TGCGCCAGCAGCCAAGGCGGGGCTAGCGGGAAACAGCAGTACTTC. This translates into CASSQGGASGKQQYF.

This clone was seen a single time. The chain couples TRBV28 to TRBJ1-1; unclear D gene. This CDR3 contains 15 residues. Trimming stripped 3 bases from V and 0 bases from J, with 11 bases between. Germline CDR1 MDHEN, CDR2 SYDVKM. This CDR3 is CASSFRGSMNTEAFF. As DNA, the CDR3 is TGTGCCAGCAGTTTCCGAGGTAGCATGAACACTGAAGCTTTCTTT.

The chain employs TRBV25-1 and TRBJ1-3; D gene ambiguous. The CDR3 sequence is 14 residues long. Germline-derived CDR1 and CDR2 are MGHDK and SYGVNS. The ends were cut back, 6 bases at V and 3 bases at J, with 12 bases in the middle. Written as DNA, the CDR3 is TGTGCCAGCAGCGAGTTAGGGTGTGGAAACACCATATATTTT. Residues: CASSELGCGNTIYF.

The rearrangement uses TRBV19 and TRBJ1-1; D unresolved. Germline V gene data show CDR1 as LNHDA and CDR2 as SQIVND (reference sequence). Trimming removed 1 base from V and 2 bases from J, with 8 bases in between. This CDR3 comprises 14 residues. CDR3 in amino acids: CASSIGPGNTEAFF. The CDR3 nucleotides are TGTGCCAGTAGTATAGGTCCGGGTAACACTGAAGCTTTCTTT.

The V call is TRBV4-1, the J call TRBJ2-3, with a weak D call TRBD2 (5 bases). Trimming removed 7 bases at V and 2 bases at J, with 16 bases between. This CDR3 region has 15 residues. Germline V CDR1 and CDR2: MGHRA, YSYEKL. CDR3 residues: CASTPPLLDTDTQYF. The CDR3, as DNA: TGCGCCAGCACGCCCCCGCTACTAGACACAGATACGCAGTATTTT.

The chain carries TRBV6-5 and TRBJ2-5, with 9 bases matching TRBD1. The length of the CDR3 is 15 residues. Trimming took 3 bases from V and 4 from J; bases not matched to a gene: 6. Germline loops: CDR1 MNHEY, CDR2 SVGAGI. The CDR3 coding sequence is TGTGCCAGCAGTTATGGGGACAGGGTGATAGAGACCCAGTACTTC. Protein product: CASSYGDRVIETQYF.

The chain couples TRBV7-9 to TRBJ2-3; 12 positions agree with TRBD2. Trimming took 5 bases from V and 5 from J; bases not matched to a gene: 8. Germline V gene sequence: CDR1 SEHNR, CDR2 FQNEAQ (reference sequence). The CDR3 is 16 amino acids. CDR3 amino acids: CASSPYRTSGVDTQYF. The CDR3 region has the DNA TGTGCCAGCAGCCCCTACCGGACTAGCGGGGTAGATACGCAGTATTTT.

V and J are TRBV7-6 and TRBJ2-1, with D hard to call. CDR1 is SGHVS and CDR2 is FNYEAQ in the germline V gene. V gave up 4 bases and J gave up 8 bases, with 15 bases separating them. There are 14 residues in the CDR3. The CDR3 sequence is CASSSSSLKDEQFF. The CDR3 nucleotides read TGTGCCAGCAGCTCCTCCTCCCTCAAAGATGAGCAGTTCTTC.

The chain uses TRBV30 and TRBJ1-5; 7 bases line up with TRBD1. CDR3 length: 14 amino acids. V was pared by 2 bases and J by 6 bases, with 7 bases of the junction left unmatched. Germline CDR1 and CDR2: GTSNPN and SVGIG (reference sequence). The CDR3 sequence is CAWSWSGGSQPQHF. The CDR3 bases are TGTGCCTGGAGTTGGTCAGGGGGGAGTCAGCCCCAGCATTTT.

The rearrangement links TRBV27 to TRBJ2-1; TRBD2 is a possible D gene (6 bases). This CDR3 is 15 amino acids long. V was cut by 3 bases and J by 0 bases, with 9 bases left in between. Germline values: CDR1 MNHEY, CDR2 SMNVEV (reference sequence). CDR3 protein: CASSFSGSSYNEQFF. CDR3 nucleotides: TGTGCCAGCAGTTTTAGCGGAAGCTCCTACAATGAGCAGTTCTTC.

The chain couples TRBV19 to TRBJ1-2; 7 nucleotides align to TRBD1. This CDR3 is built from 17 residues. Germline lookup yields CDR1 LNHDA and CDR2 SQIVND (reference sequence). The junction had 14 bases not matched to a gene; V was cut back by 4 bases and J by 3 bases. The chain's CDR3 is CASSRTIYRGLDYGYTF. In DNA, the CDR3 is TGTGCCAGTAGTAGGACAATTTACAGGGGTTTGGACTATGGCTACACCTTC.

This chain connects TRBV25-1 to TRBJ2-7; D might be TRBD1 (5 bases). Trimming removed 8 bases from V and 5 bases from J, with 16 bases in between. CDR3 length: 13 amino acids. Germline V CDR1 and CDR2: MGHDK, SYGVNS. The DNA for the CDR3 is TGTGCCAGCCTTTTGCAGGGTATCCACGAGCAGTACTTC. Amino acid sequence: CASLLQGIHEQYF.

The chain uses TRBV7-8 and TRBJ2-5, with 7 bases fitting TRBD2. CDR1 is SGHVS and CDR2 is FQNEAQ in the germline V gene. The CDR3 is 15 residues long. With V trimmed by 1 base and J by 5 bases, 7 bases remained unmatched. CDR3 sequence (DNA): TGTGCCAGCAGCTTAGGGGGAGCGGGGAGGGAGACCCAGTACTTC. Protein sequence: CASSLGGAGRETQYF.

This chain connects TRBV29-1 to TRBJ2-1; 8 nucleotides agree with TRBD2. With 3 bases clipped from V and 6 bases from J, the junction kept 10 bases outside the gene matches. The V gene's germline CDR1 is SQVTM and CDR2 ANQGSEA. The CDR3 totals 15 residues. CDR3 residues: CSVDEFGLASNEQFF. CDR3 nucleotide sequence: TGCAGCGTTGATGAATTTGGACTAGCCAGCAATGAGCAGTTCTTC.

The rearrangement joins TRBV6-1 to TRBJ2-5, with D unclear. V lost 3 bases, J lost 7 bases, and 12 bases lay in between. Germline CDR1 reads MNHNS; CDR2 reads SASEGT. The CDR3 is 13 residues long. CDR3 in DNA: TGTGCCAGCAGTGAGAGCAGGTGGGGGACCCAGTACTTC. Translation gives CASSESRWGTQYF.

In this sample, this clone turned up once. V is TRBV6-1 and J is TRBJ2-7; the D gene is possibly TRBD1 (6 bases). Germline CDR1 reads MNHNS; CDR2 reads SASEGT. Trimming stripped 5 bases from V and 6 bases from J, with 17 bases between. This CDR3 is 14 amino acids long. This CDR3 reads CASSSQGNFREQYF. CDR3 nucleotide sequence: TGTGCCAGCAGTTCCCAGGGGAATTTTCGCGAGCAGTACTTC.